This is a list of T cell receptor beta chains from one sample in a study of T cell responses to AZD1222 COVID-19 vaccine. Repertoires were generated with immunoSEQ multiplex PCR, while TCRdb's copy carries only in-frame clones and drops some. This sample has about 86,000 clones, with roughly nine tenths found just once. Specimen: peripheral blood, collected 28 days after the second AZD1222 dose. These receptors came from an adult who received the AZD1222 COVID-19 vaccine. CDR3s leave out the opening cysteine and the closing phenylalanine or tryptophan. The order of the fields is J gene, V gene, CDR3 protein.

>TRBJ2-3|TRBV10-3
AISSNPFSDRDTDTQY
>TRBJ2-3|TRBV5-4
ASSYWVETDTQY
>TRBJ2-3|TRBV15
ATRNPGQGTDTQY
>TRBJ2-3|TRBV6-2/TRBV6-3
ASSQGDTQY
>TRBJ2-7|TRBV5-4
ASSLSLWGPYEQY
>TRBJ2-1|TRBV27
ASSHGYNEQF
>TRBJ1-1|TRBV6-5
ASSYIDRPEAF
>TRBJ2-3|TRBV5-1
ASSLRSSGGESTDTQY
>TRBJ1-2|TRBV30
AWSGQGYT
>TRBJ2-5|TRBV4-3
ASSSQLGRKETQY
>TRBJ2-3|TRBV27
ASSLAGVSTDTQY
>TRBJ2-1|TRBV5-1
ASSSAVHNEQF
>TRBJ1-4|TRBV6-6
ASSYPVFGENEKLF
>TRBJ2-1|TRBV27
ASSLGTGSYNEQF
>TRBJ1-5|TRBV29-1
SGGQGWDQPQH
>TRBJ2-1|TRBV7-3
ASSLALADYNEQF
>TRBJ2-3|TRBV5-4
ASSPPPAGGKLSTDTQY
>TRBJ2-5|TRBV5-1
ASSLGRGSETQY
>TRBJ1-5|TRBV5-4
ASSLGPNQPQH
>TRBJ2-3|TRBV6-1
ASSELSLSFGDTQY
>TRBJ2-3|TRBV27
AVTHRTLADTQY
>TRBJ1-2|TRBV27
ATGGLFDYGYT